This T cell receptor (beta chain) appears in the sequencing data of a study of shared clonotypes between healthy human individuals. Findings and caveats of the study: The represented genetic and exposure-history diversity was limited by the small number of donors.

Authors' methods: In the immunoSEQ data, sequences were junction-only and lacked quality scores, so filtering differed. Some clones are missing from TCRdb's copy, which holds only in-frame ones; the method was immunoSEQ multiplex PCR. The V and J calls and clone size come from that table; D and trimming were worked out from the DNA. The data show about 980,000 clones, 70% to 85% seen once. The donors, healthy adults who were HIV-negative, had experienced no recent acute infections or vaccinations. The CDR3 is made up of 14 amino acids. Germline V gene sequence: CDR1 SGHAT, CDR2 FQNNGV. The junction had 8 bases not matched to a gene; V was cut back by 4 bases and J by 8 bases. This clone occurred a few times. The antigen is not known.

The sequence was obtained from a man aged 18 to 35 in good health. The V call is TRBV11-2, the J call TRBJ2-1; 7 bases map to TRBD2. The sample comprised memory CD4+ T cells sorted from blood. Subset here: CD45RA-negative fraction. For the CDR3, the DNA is TGTGCCAGCAGCTCCGGCGGGAGAGTAGATGAGCAGTTCTTC. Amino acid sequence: CASSSGGRVDEQFF.